Listed below are T cell receptor beta chains from one sample, sequenced in a study of blood T cells in healthy people across ages. Using its own MiXCR run on the 5' RACE reads, TCRdb lists one record per CDR3 protein. The sample has about 380,000 distinct CDR3 sequences; about half are singletons. The sequenced sample consisted of blood. The receptor set was obtained from a man in his sixties in good health. The CDR3 runs from the conserved cysteine through the conserved F or W. Each record gives: clone size, J gene, CDR3 length, V gene, D gene, CDR3 DNA, CDR3 protein. A D gene is named only where the DNA matches it firmly. Part of the rows lack a size; the others show once, few, many or a class for expanded clones.

many TRBJ2-3 14 TRBV18 TRBD1 TGTGCCAGCTCACCGTCAGGGGGCGCGGATACGCAGTATTTT CASSPSGGADTQYF
. TRBJ2-1 18 TRBV7-8 TRBD2 TGTGCCAGCAGCTTAGCTGCGGCTAGCGGGACTGGAGGGGGTGAGCAGTTCTTC CASSLAAASGTGGGEQFF
. TRBJ2-1 14 TRBV12-3/TRBV12-4 TRBD1 TGTGCCAGCAGTTCTCAACAGGGGTGGGGTGAGCAGTTCTTC CASSSQQGWGEQFF
once TRBJ2-7 15 TRBV6-1 . TGTGCCAGCAGTGAGAACCTCGGGACAAGATACGAGCAGTACTTC CASSENLGTRYEQYF
. TRBJ1-4 13 TRBV20-1 . TGCAGTGCTCAACAGGGTAGTAGAGAAAAACTGTTTTTT CSAQQGSREKLFF
few TRBJ1-2 13 TRBV11-2 . TGTGCCAGCAGCTCCACAGAAGTCTATGGCTACACCTTC CASSSTEVYGYTF
many TRBJ2-1 15 TRBV5-6 TRBD1 TGTGCCAGCAGCTTTCCGGGGGGACAGGGGAATGAGCAGTTCTTC CASSFPGGQGNEQFF
. TRBJ1-2 13 TRBV7-2 TRBD1 TGTGCCAGCAGCTTGGGACAGGGGCTTGGCTACACCTTC CASSLGQGLGYTF
. TRBJ2-3 14 TRBV24-1 TRBD2 TGTGCCGCCAGTGATTCGGCGACTAGCGGTACGCAGTATTTT CAASDSATSGTQYF
. TRBJ1-4 12 TRBV15 TRBD1 TGTGCCACCAAACAGGGGAATGAAAAACTGTTTTTT CATKQGNEKLFF
. TRBJ2-5 15 TRBV7-2 . TGTGCCAGCAGCCCCCGTAGGCCCCCGGAGGGGACCCAGTACTTC CASSPRRPPEGTQYF
. TRBJ2-4 15 TRBV12-3/TRBV12-4 . TGTGCCAGCAGTTTGAGAGGGTCGGCCAAAAACATTCAGTACTTC CASSLRGSAKNIQYF
. TRBJ1-2 12 TRBV6-1 . . CASSVGQGAGTF
. TRBJ1-5 14 TRBV12-3/TRBV12-4 TRBD1 TGTGCCAGCACCCCGGACAGGGTCAATCAGCCCCAGCATTTT CASTPDRVNQPQHF
. TRBJ1-1 17 TRBV12-3/TRBV12-4 . TGTGCCAGCAGTTTACTACGGGGAGGGAGTCAGGACACTGAAGCTTTCTTT CASSLLRGGSQDTEAFF
. TRBJ2-5 17 TRBV27 TRBD2 TGTGCCAGCAGTCCGCGTCAATGGACTAGCGGGAGAGAGACCCAGTACTTC CASSPRQWTSGRETQYF
. TRBJ2-5 17 TRBV24-1 . TGTGCCACCAGTGACCCTTCTAGCCCTAGCTCCTACAATGAGCAGTACTTC CATSDPSSPSSYNEQYF
. TRBJ2-1 12 TRBV4-2 . TGTGCCAGCAGCCAAGTGAGGGAGGAGCAGTTCTTC CASSQVREEQFF
few TRBJ2-3 16 TRBV27 TRBD2 TGTGCCAGCAGTCCGAGGACTAGCGTTCCCACAGATACGCAGTATTTT CASSPRTSVPTDTQYF
many TRBJ2-5 15 TRBV5-1 TRBD2 TGCGCCAGCGCGACTAGCGGGGCCCTCCAAGAGACCCAGTACTTC CASATSGALQETQYF
few TRBJ2-3 13 TRBV10-1 . TGCGCCAGCAGCGGAAAGTTACCAGATACGCAGTATTTT CASSGKLPDTQYF
many TRBJ2-2 16 TRBV7-7 TRBD1 TGTGCTAGCAGTCGGACAGGGAGGATGGGCACCGGGGAGCTGTTTTTT CASSRTGRMGTGELFF
. TRBJ2-3 14 TRBV7-2 TRBD2 TGTGCCAGCAGCTTGGGGACTAGCGGATATACGCAGTATTTT CASSLGTSGYTQYF
. TRBJ1-1 13 TRBV30 TRBD1 TGTGCCTGGACTTTGGACAGGGTGGCTGAAGCTTTCTTT CAWTLDRVAEAFF
. TRBJ2-5 14 TRBV20-1 . TGCAGTGCGCCCCCTGGGACCCACCAAGAGACCCAGTACTTC CSAPPGTHQETQYF
. TRBJ2-1 16 TRBV24-1 TRBD2 TGTGCCACCAGTGGGGGACTAGCGGCAACCTACAGTGAGCAGTTCTTC CATSGGLAATYSEQFF
. TRBJ2-3 17 TRBV6-5 TRBD1 TGTGCCAGCAGTTCGAGGACAGGGCGACGTAGCACAGATACGCAGTATTTT CASSSRTGRRSTDTQYF
many TRBJ2-5 14 TRBV5-1 . TGCGCCAGCAGCCTTCGGGACTTCGGGGAGACCCAGTACTTC CASSLRDFGETQYF
. TRBJ2-3 14 TRBV6-4 . TGTGCCAGCAGCACAGGGACTGGCACAGATACGCAGTATTTT CASSTGTGTDTQYF
. TRBJ2-3 16 TRBV18 . TGTGCCAGCTCACCACCGGGCAGGCTAAGCACAGATACGCAGTATTTT CASSPPGRLSTDTQYF
few TRBJ2-1 16 TRBV3-1 TRBD2 TGTGCCAGCAGCCATAACAGCGGGGTTAGGACCAATGAGCAGTTCTTC CASSHNSGVRTNEQFF
once TRBJ1-2 14 TRBV7-2 . TGTGCCAGCAGCGCTCAGGGGAGGGCGGGCGGCTACACCTTC CASSAQGRAGGYTF
few TRBJ2-7 15 TRBV4-2 TRBD2 TGTGCCAGCAGCCAACTCATAGCGGGGATTTTCGAGCAGTACTTC CASSQLIAGIFEQYF
few TRBJ1-2 15 TRBV27 TRBD1 TGTGCCAGCAGTTTAGGGACAGGATCACTCATTGGCTACACCTTC CASSLGTGSLIGYTF
. TRBJ1-2 14 TRBV28 . TGTGCCAGCAGTTTATGGCAGGAGGGTCATGGCTACACCTTC CASSLWQEGHGYTF
. TRBJ2-7 14 TRBV28 TRBD1 TGTGCCAGCAAACACGGGACAGGGACCTACGAGCAGTACTTC CASKHGTGTYEQYF
few TRBJ2-3 13 TRBV7-9 . TGTGCCAGCAGCTTATACAGGGAAGATACGCAGTATTTT CASSLYREDTQYF
few TRBJ2-5 14 TRBV29-1 TRBD1 TGCAGCGTCGCTGACAGGGGTTACCAAGAGACCCAGTACTTC CSVADRGYQETQYF
. TRBJ1-4 11 TRBV3-1 . TGTGCCAGCAGCCTAGTTGGTCTACTGTTTTTT CASSLVGLLFF
few TRBJ2-6 18 TRBV29-1 TRBD1 TGCAGCGTTGATGGCCGGGACAGGGGTGGGTCTGGGGCCAACGTCCTGACTTTC CSVDGRDRGGSGANVLTF
few TRBJ2-1 16 TRBV7-2 . TGTGCCAGCAGCCAAGGGACGGGCAGCTCCTACAATGAGCAGTTCTTC CASSQGTGSSYNEQFF
. TRBJ2-3 16 TRBV10-3 . TGTGCCACCGCCCTCTCCATGACAGCACAGACAGATACGCAGTATTTT CATALSMTAQTDTQYF
once TRBJ1-1 13 TRBV6-5 . TGTGCCAGCAGTTATTCCTTTAACACTGAAGCTTTCTTT CASSYSFNTEAFF
. TRBJ2-3 14 TRBV6-1 . TGTGCCAGCAGTGGACACCGGGCCACAGATACGCAGTATTTT CASSGHRATDTQYF
many TRBJ2-1 15 TRBV7-3 TRBD2 TGTGCCAGCAGCTTGGCGGGAGGGCCCCCAGATGAGCAGTTCTTC CASSLAGGPPDEQFF